These 14 T cell receptor beta chains originate from one sample sequenced in a study of OX40 agonist ivuxolimab in advanced cancers. TCRdb's copy holds only in-frame clones and misses some; the assay was immunoSEQ multiplex PCR. The data show 65,000 to 70,000 clones, roughly 80% seen once. This specimen consisted of CD4+ or CD8+ T cells sorted from blood, obtained in a trial of the OX40 agonist ivuxolimab. Receptors were obtained from an adult with an advanced solid tumor such as melanoma, head and neck, liver or kidney cancer.

The chain links TRBV10-3 to TRBJ2-7; tentatively, D is TRBD1 (5 bases). V lost 4 bases and J lost 3, with 16 bases in between. CDR1 ENHRY and CDR2 SYGVKD come from the germline V gene. The CDR3 has 15 amino acids. The CDR3 loop is CAISAQASTNYEQYF. In DNA form, the CDR3 reads TGTGCCATCAGTGCACAGGCCTCGACCAACTACGAGCAGTACTTC.

V and J are TRBV7-9 and TRBJ1-2; a possible D gene is TRBD1 (6 bases). The germline CDR1 and CDR2 sequences are SEHNR and FQNEAQ (reference sequence). V was clipped by 10 bases and J by 7 bases, with 22 bases between them. This CDR3 has 14 amino acids. DNA for the CDR3: TGTGCCACCGAGCTGGGGTCGGGGGCTGTTGGCTACACCTTC. This codes for CATELGSGAVGYTF.

The rearrangement uses TRBV21-1 and TRBJ2-3; no DNA check was done on the table's D call, TRBD2. TRBV21-1 is designated a pseudogene. The CDR3 is made up of 13 amino acids. The CDR3 nucleotides read TGTGCCAGCAGCAAAGTCCGGGTAGATACGCAGTATTTT. Amino acids: CASSKVRVDTQYF.

The genes are TRBV5-4 and TRBJ2-3, with 15 positions matching TRBD2. CDR1 SGHNT and CDR2 YYREEE come from the germline V gene (reference sequence). V was pared by 4 bases and J by 5 bases, with 2 bases of the junction left unmatched. This CDR3 comprises 15 residues. DNA of the CDR3: TGTGCCAGCAGCCCGGGACTAGCGGGAGGAGATACGCAGTATTTT. Its translation: CASSPGLAGGDTQYF.

A word on this clone: The junction differs from germline at one of its ends, possibly a read error. The chain couples TRBV5-1 to TRBJ2-5, with 8 positions matching TRBD2. CDR3 length: 12 residues. Germline V gene sequence: CDR1 SGHRS, CDR2 YFSETQ. The CDR3 coding sequence is TGCGCCAGCAGCTTGGACCGGGGGGGCTCGCACTTC. Its translation: CASSLDRGGSHF.

The rearrangement joins TRBV6-1 to TRBJ2-7, with 7 bases aligning to TRBD1. V shed 10 bases and J 3 bases; nucleotides not matched to a gene: 6. The CDR3 sequence is 12 residues long. From germline, CDR1 is MNHNS and CDR2 SASEGT. The CDR3 region is CATTGAYYEQYF. The CDR3 nucleotides read TGTGCCACCACAGGGGCGTACTACGAGCAGTACTTC.

On this clone itself: The same CDR3 also results from other DNA sequences found in this sample. V usage is TRBV5-1 and J usage is TRBJ1-1; D not resolved. Deletions cut 0 bases from V and 0 bases from J, with 3 bases between. Germline-derived CDR1 and CDR2 are SGHRS and YFSETQ. The CDR3 extends over 13 amino acids. For the CDR3, the DNA is TGCGCCAGCAGCTTGGGTATGAACACTGAAGCTTTCTTT. Encoded protein: CASSLGMNTEAFF.

The CDR3, as DNA: TGTGCCTGGAGTTTCGGGGCAGGGGTCTCCTACGAGCAGTACTTC. This encodes CAWSFGAGVSYEQYF. V usage is TRBV30 and J usage is TRBJ2-7, with D maybe TRBD1 (6 bases). Trimming removed 2 bases at V and 0 bases at J, with 14 bases between. The V gene's germline CDR1 is GTSNPN and CDR2 SVGIG (reference sequence). CDR3 size: 15 residues. Full variable domain (remainder filled in from reference TRBV30 and TRBJ2-7): SQTIHQWPATLVQPVGSPLSLECTVEGTSNPNLYWYRQAAGRGLQLLFYSVGIGQISSEVPQNLSASRPQDRQFILSSKKLLLSDSGFYLCAWSFGAGVSYEQYFGPGTRLTVT.

This chain links TRBV6-6 with TRBJ2-1; 9 positions agree with TRBD2. V was clipped by 4 bases and J by 10 bases; unmatched bases: 11. Germline CDR1 and CDR2: MNHNY and SVGAGI (reference sequence). There are 15 residues in the CDR3. The chain's CDR3 is CASSSPGLAQSEQFF. Here the CDR3 DNA reads TGTGCCAGCAGTTCGCCGGGACTAGCCCAATCGGAGCAGTTCTTC.

The chain is built from TRBV5-1 and TRBJ2-7, with 7 bases that match TRBD2. This CDR3 has 15 residues. Trimming took 1 base from V and 0 from J; bases not matched to a gene: 4. In germline, CDR1 is SGHRS, CDR2 YFSETQ. DNA of the CDR3: TGCGCCAGCAGCTTGTCCCTAGCGGCCTCCTACGAGCAGTACTTC. Translated: CASSLSLAASYEQYF.

The rearrangement links TRBV4-1 to TRBJ1-3; D is unresolved. The germline CDR1 and CDR2 sequences are MGHRA and YSYEKL. The CDR3 contains 16 residues. Trimming pared 1 base from V and 8 bases from J, leaving 18 bases between. DNA of the CDR3: TGCGCCAGCAGCCAAGCCCGACCCCCATTTATGGACACCATATATTTT. This sequence encodes CASSQARPPFMDTIYF.

The chain couples TRBV9 to TRBJ2-7, with D hard to call. Per germline, CDR1 SGDLS and CDR2 YYNGEE. Trimming took off 0 bases at V and 1 base at J, with 8 bases between the two ends. The CDR3 is 14 residues long. The DNA of the CDR3 is TGTGCCAGCAGCGTAGATTTCGGATCCTACGAGCAGTACTTC. Translating gives CASSVDFGSYEQYF. Supplemented by reference TRBV9 and TRBJ2-7, the full variable domain reads DSGVTQTPKHLITATGQRVTLRCSPRSGDLSVYWYQQSLDQGLQFLIQYYNGEERAKGNILERFSAQQFPDLHSELNLSSLELGDSALYFCASSVDFGSYEQYFGPGTRLTVT.

The CDR3 region is CASSQSTGTGDEKLFF. CDR3 in DNA: TGCGCCAGCAGCCAGTCAACCGGGACAGGAGATGAAAAACTGTTTTTT. The chain combines TRBV4-1 with TRBJ1-4; 8 positions match TRBD1. Per germline, CDR1 MGHRA and CDR2 YSYEKL. Germline trimming cut 3 bases from V and 6 bases from J; bases unmatched to any gene: 9. The length of the CDR3 is 16 residues.

The V gene is TRBV6-6, the J gene TRBJ2-3; D uncertain. V shed 7 bases and J shed 0 bases, with 11 bases lying between them. The germline CDR1 and CDR2 sequences are MNHNY and SVGAGI (reference sequence). The CDR3 runs to 14 residues. CDR3 amino acids: CASKRSTSTDTQYF. CDR3 DNA: TGTGCCAGCAAAAGGAGCACTAGCACAGATACGCAGTATTTT.